The clone carrying this TCR beta chain was seen more than once but under ten times. The source of the sample is a study of blood T cell repertoires in COVID-19. Overall study context: COVID-19 samples, acute and convalescent, were from the United States, Italy and Spain. The analysed material was cDNA or gDNA that came from T cells, B-cell-depleted T cells, or PBMCs.

In the source study's methods: The assay estimated nucleated cells by amplifying reference gene primers. TCRdb's copy holds only in-frame clones and misses some; the assay was immunoSEQ multiplex PCR. For V, J and clone size, that table is used; D and trimming come from the DNA. The table has fewer than 200,000 clones, roughly 91% seen once. Trimming removed 1 base at V and 15 bases at J, with 22 bases between. This CDR3 is built from 15 residues. Germline lookup yields CDR1 SEHNR and CDR2 FQNEAQ (reference sequence). The sequencing sample was made of peripheral blood. The chain combines TRBV7-9 with TRBJ2-1; D perhaps matches TRBD2 (5 bases). This receptor was identified in a man in his forties with active or convalescent COVID-19. The CDR3: CASSLVGGLTGITFF. In DNA, the CDR3 is TGTGCCAGCAGCTTAGTGGGCGGTTTAACGGGGATCACGTTCTTC.